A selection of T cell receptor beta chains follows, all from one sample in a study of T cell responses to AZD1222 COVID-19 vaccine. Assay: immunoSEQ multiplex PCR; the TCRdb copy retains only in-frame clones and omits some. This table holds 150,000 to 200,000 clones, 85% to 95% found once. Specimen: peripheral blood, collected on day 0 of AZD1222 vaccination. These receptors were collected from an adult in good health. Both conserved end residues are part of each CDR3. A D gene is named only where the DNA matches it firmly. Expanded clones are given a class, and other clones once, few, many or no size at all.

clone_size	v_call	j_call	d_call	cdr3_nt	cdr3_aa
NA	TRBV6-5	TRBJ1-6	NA	TGTGCCAGCAGATCCCCGTGGAATTCACCCCTCCACTTT	CASRSPWNSPLHF
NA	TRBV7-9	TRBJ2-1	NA	TGTGCCAGCAGCGCGCGGGACGGACTTTACAATGAGCAGTTCTTC	CASSARDGLYNEQFF
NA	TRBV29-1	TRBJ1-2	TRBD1	TGCAGCGTTGGAGGTGGGACAGGGCAAGTGAGGAAAAATGGCTACACCTTC	CSVGGGTGQVRKNGYTF
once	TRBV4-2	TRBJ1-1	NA	TGTGCCAGCAGCCAAGACTTTCTGAACTGGGCTTTCTTT	CASSQDFLNWAFF
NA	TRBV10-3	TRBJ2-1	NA	TGTGCCATCAGTGAGGGGGGATTAACAGGGAGGGGCACTGAGCAGTTCTTC	CAISEGGLTGRGTEQFF
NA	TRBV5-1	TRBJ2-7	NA	TGCGCCAGCAGGGAATCCTACGAGCAGTACTTC	CASRESYEQYF
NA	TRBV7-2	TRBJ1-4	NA	TGTGCCAGCAGCTTAGGGGCAGGGCTGGGGAAACTGTTTTTT	CASSLGAGLGKLFF
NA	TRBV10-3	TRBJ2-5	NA	TGTGCCATCAGTGAGCAGGAGACCCAGTACTTC	CAISEQETQYF
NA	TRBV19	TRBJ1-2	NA	TGTGCCAGTAGTATGGCCCGGACGAGTCGCGGCTACACCTTC	CASSMARTSRGYTF
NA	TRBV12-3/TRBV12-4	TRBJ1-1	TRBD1	TGTGCCAGCAGTATACAGGGGATTGAAGCTTTCTTT	CASSIQGIEAFF
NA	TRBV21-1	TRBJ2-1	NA	TGTGCCAGCAGCGCCCACCGGGACAGGGGCAATGAGCAGTTCTTC	CASSAHRDRGNEQFF
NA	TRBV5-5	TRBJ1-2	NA	TGTGCCAGCAGCTTGGGGACAGAGGCATATGGCTACACCTTC	CASSLGTEAYGYTF
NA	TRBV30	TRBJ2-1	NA	TGTGCCTGGGTGGTGGCCAATGAGCAGTTCTTC	CAWVVANEQFF
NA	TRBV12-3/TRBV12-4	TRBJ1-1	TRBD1	TGTGCCAGCAGCACCAGGGGGCTCACTGAAGCTTTCTTT	CASSTRGLTEAFF
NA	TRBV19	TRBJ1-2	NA	TGTGCCAGTAGTATAGTGGGGGAAGGCTATGGCTACACCTTC	CASSIVGEGYGYTF
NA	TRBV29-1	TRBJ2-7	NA	TGCAGCGTTTTAGGACAGCGATCTCCCTACGAGCAGTACTTC	CSVLGQRSPYEQYF
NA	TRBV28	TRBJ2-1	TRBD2	TGTGCCAGCAGTGTTGGGACTAGCGGGGTTGATGAGCAGTTCTTC	CASSVGTSGVDEQFF
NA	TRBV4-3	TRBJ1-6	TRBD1	TGCGCCAGCAGCCACCCCGGGACAGGGAATTCACCCCTCCACTTT	CASSHPGTGNSPLHF
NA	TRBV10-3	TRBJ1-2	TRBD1	TGTGCCATCAGTGAGCCACACGGGACAGGGGGCACCGGGGGGCATCGCTTGATCGACTATGGCTACACCTTC	CAISEPHGTGGTGGHRLIDYGYTF
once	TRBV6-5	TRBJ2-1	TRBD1	TGTGCCAGCAGTTACCCTACAGGGGGCGGTGAGCAGTTCTTC	CASSYPTGGGEQFF
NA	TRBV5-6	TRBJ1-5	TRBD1	TGTGCCAGCAGCTATACCCGGGACAGCTATAGCAATCAGCCCCAGCATTTT	CASSYTRDSYSNQPQHF
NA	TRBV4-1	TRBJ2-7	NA	TGCGCCAGCAGCGGCACGAACCATCCCTACGAGCAGTACTTC	CASSGTNHPYEQYF